This TCR beta chain was obtained from a study of shared clonotypes between healthy human individuals. Points from the study as a whole: Sequencing of the sorted subsets was shown by rarefaction to be incomplete despite large depth. Naive subsets generally had larger estimated richness than memory subsets.

Clones were sequenced by immunoSEQ multiplex PCR, and TCRdb holds only the in-frame ones, with some missing. Of hundreds of thousands of clones listed, about 78% are singletons. Comment on this clone: Its antigen remains unidentified.

The sequenced sample consisted of memory CD4+ T cells sorted from blood. Subset reported: CD45RA-negative fraction. The TCR originated in a woman in her 30s in good health.

CDR3 in DNA: TGTGCCAGCTCACCGAAACGGACAGCGATAACCGGGACTAGATACGACACCGGGGAGCTGTTTTTT. Translating it yields CASSPKRTAITGTRYDTGELFF. This sequence joins TRBV18 and TRBJ2-2; TRBD2 matches at 8 bases. The germline V gene encodes CDR1 KGHSH and CDR2 LQKENI. V trimming: 3 bases; J trimming: 3 bases; junction bases outside the gene matches: 24. The CDR3 is made up of 22 amino acids. Complete variable domain (other parts from reference TRBV18 and TRBJ2-2): NAGVMQNPRHLVRRRGQEARLRCSPMKGHSHVYWYRQLPEEGLKFMVYLQKENIIDESGMPKERFSAEFPKEGPSILRIQQVVRGDSAAYFCASSPKRTAITGTRYDTGELFFGEGSRLTVL.